These 32 T cell receptor beta chains were sequenced from one sample in a study of blood T cells in healthy people across ages. Primed by a sample-barcoded 5' primer and a J-beta primer mix, a second PCR proceeded for about 7 to 12 cycles. One entry per CDR3 protein results from TCRdb running MiXCR on the 5' RACE reads. The data show 850,000 to 1,300,000 distinct CDR3 sequences, 35% to 50% seen once. The sequenced sample consisted of blood. These receptors all stem from a woman aged 60-75 years in good health.

This clonotype showed up just a few times. The CDR3 DNA reads TGTGCCAGCAGCCGGACGGGGACGGCTACGGGGACCCAGTACTTC. Translation gives CASSRTGTATGTQYF. The V call is TRBV7-2, the J call TRBJ2-7, with D perhaps matching TRBD1 or TRBD2 (5 bases each). The J call may be in error: the DNA end matches TRBJ2-5 better. CDR1 is SGHTA, CDR2 FQGNSA, per germline. The length of the CDR3 is 15 residues.

The chain carries TRBV5-5 and TRBJ1-1; no reliable D call. This CDR3 has 15 residues. The germline V and J ends were trimmed by 1 base and 5 bases, with 15 bases remaining between them. Germline V gene sequence: CDR1 SGHKS, CDR2 YYEKEE (reference sequence). The CDR3 is CASSLSPRGQTEAFF. In DNA form, the CDR3 reads TGTGCCAGCAGCTTGAGCCCGCGAGGGCAAACTGAAGCTTTCTTT.

The V call is TRBV5-1, the J call TRBJ2-7, with 14 bases that match TRBD2. The CDR3 covers 15 residues. Trimming took 0 bases from V and 11 from J; bases not matched to a gene: 7. Germline V gene sequence: CDR1 SGHRS, CDR2 YFSETQ. CDR3 sequence (DNA): TGCGCCAGCAGCTTGGCCCAAGGACTAGCGGGAGGAGAGTACTTC. Translation: CASSLAQGLAGGEYF.

This clonotype has more than one count but fewer than ten. This rearrangement joins TRBV20-1 to TRBJ1-2; 7 nucleotides agree with TRBD1. This CDR3 spans 12 amino acids. V lost 3 bases and J lost 6; bases outside the gene matches: 4. Germline CDR1 is DFQATT and CDR2 is SNEGSKA (reference sequence). DNA of the CDR3: TGCAGTGCTAGGGGGACAGCTCATGGCTACACCTTC. This sequence encodes CSARGTAHGYTF.

This clonotype has only a few counts. This sequence joins TRBV20-1 and TRBJ2-7; TRBD1 matches at 9 bases. TRBJ2-5 matches the DNA end more closely, so the J call is doubtful. Germline V gives CDR1 DFQATT, CDR2 SNEGSKA (reference sequence). The CDR3 runs to 14 residues. CDR3 nucleotide sequence: TGCAGTGCTAGAGAAACAGGGGGCTCGGAGACCCAGTACTTC. This translates into CSARETGGSETQYF.

This clonotype was seen only once. V is TRBV11-2 and J is TRBJ2-7, with D unclear. Germline V gene data show CDR1 as SGHAT and CDR2 as FQNNGV. Trimming left V 1 base short and J 4 bases short, with 11 bases between. The CDR3 is 14 amino acids. CDR3 DNA sequence: TGTGCCAGCAGCTTAGTAGCCCCCCATTACGAGCAGTACTTC. Translation gives CASSLVAPHYEQYF.

This clonotype was detected once. This chain connects TRBV6-1 to TRBJ2-1; weak D call: TRBD1 (6 bases). This CDR3 spans 14 amino acids. Trimming left V 2 bases short and J 8 bases short, with 13 bases between. The germline gives CDR1 MNHNS, CDR2 SASEGT. The CDR3 is CASSELQGRDEQFF. CDR3 bases: TGTGCCAGCAGTGAACTCCAGGGGCGCGATGAGCAGTTCTTC.

V is TRBV15 and J is TRBJ2-1, with 12 bases fitting TRBD2. CDR3 size: 17 residues. V shed 1 base, J shed 7 bases, and the junction held 8 bases outside the gene matches. Germline V gives CDR1 LNHNV, CDR2 YYDKDF (reference sequence). The CDR3 sequence: CATSRGRRLAGANEQFF. The CDR3 nucleotides are TGTGCCACCAGCAGAGGAAGGAGACTAGCGGGAGCGAATGAGCAGTTCTTC.

This clonotype has just one count. The chain joins TRBV29-1 to TRBJ1-2; no clear D gene. CDR1 SQVTM and CDR2 ANQGSEA come from the germline V gene. This CDR3 is built from 12 residues. Trimming took off 6 bases at V and 1 base at J, with 9 bases between the two ends. The CDR3 nucleotides are TGCAGCGTACCAGGTGTTAACTATGGCTACACCTTC. Protein: CSVPGVNYGYTF.

The chain links TRBV3-1 to TRBJ1-2; 8 nucleotides line up with TRBD1. Germline assignment: CDR1 LGHDT and CDR2 YNNKEL (reference sequence). V trimming: 1 base; J trimming: 7 bases; junction bases outside the gene matches: 8. The CDR3 contains 15 residues. DNA for the CDR3: TGTGCCAGCAGCCAAGGGTTCCCCAGGGGGCCTGGCTACACCTTC. Translation gives CASSQGFPRGPGYTF. Supplemented by reference TRBV3-1 and TRBJ1-2, the full variable domain reads DTAVSQTPKYLVTQMGNDKSIKCEQNLGHDTMYWYKQDSKKFLKIMFSYNNKELIINETVPNRFSPKSPDKAHLNLHINSLELGDSAVYFCASSQGFPRGPGYTFGSGTRLTVV.

This clonotype was seen more than once but under ten times. V is TRBV3-1 and J is TRBJ2-7; D gene unclear. The DNA end is more similar to TRBJ2-5, so the J call may be wrong. The CDR3 extends over 14 amino acids. Germline V lookup: CDR1 LGHDT, CDR2 YNNKEL (reference sequence). The CDR3 loop is CASSQDIRSETQYF. The CDR3 coding sequence is TGTGCCAGCAGCCAAGATATACGATCAGAGACCCAGTACTTC.

The chain has TRBV5-6 and TRBJ2-3; 10 nucleotides align to TRBD2. The CDR3 loop spans 17 amino acids. With 1 base clipped from V and 2 bases from J, the junction kept 7 bases outside the gene matches. Germline lookup yields CDR1 SGHDT and CDR2 YYEEEE. CDR3 loop: CASSLSGRGPSTDTQYF. In DNA form, the CDR3 reads TGTGCCAGCAGCTTGAGCGGGAGGGGGCCCTCCACAGATACGCAGTATTTT.

The chain recombines TRBV6-1 with TRBJ2-1; 7 bases are a match to TRBD2. The CDR3 spans 15 residues. V dropped 4 bases and J dropped 6; count of bases not matched to a gene: 9. CDR1 and CDR2 from the germline V gene are MNHNS and SASEGT. The CDR3 region is CASSVSSGLPNEQFF. In DNA form, the CDR3 reads TGTGCCAGCAGTGTGTCTAGCGGATTACCCAATGAGCAGTTCTTC.

The chain couples TRBV6-1 to TRBJ1-2, with 9 bases that match TRBD1. V lost 2 bases and J lost 7; bases outside the gene matches: 5. There are 14 residues in the CDR3. Germline V CDR1 and CDR2: MNHNS, SASEGT. The CDR3 DNA reads as TGTGCCAGCAGTGAAACAGGGGGCGCCTCTGGCTACACCTTC. This encodes CASSETGGASGYTF.

V gene TRBV6-1 combines with J gene TRBJ2-3; no definite D call. Trimming took 0 bases from V and 1 from J, leaving 11 bases between them. The CDR3 totals 16 residues. Germline V gene data show CDR1 as MNHNS and CDR2 as SASEGT. In DNA, the CDR3 is TGTGCCAGCAGTGAAGCGGTAGTGATAGGCACAGATACGCAGTATTTT. This translates into CASSEAVVIGTDTQYF.

This sequence joins TRBV9 and TRBJ1-4, with unresolved D. V lost 1 base, J lost 4 bases, and 11 bases lay in between. The length of the CDR3 is 15 residues. CDR1 and CDR2 from the germline V gene are SGDLS and YYNGEE. DNA of the CDR3: TGTGCCAGCAGCGTAAGGCCTACTTATAATGAAAAACTGTTTTTT. Its protein product is CASSVRPTYNEKLFF.

The chain's CDR3 is CASSLSEALRVVGYTF. The DNA for the CDR3 is TGTGCCAGCAGTTTGTCAGAAGCCCTCAGGGTTGTCGGCTACACCTTC. The V and J genes are TRBV28 and TRBJ1-2; tentative D call: TRBD1 (5 bases). Germline CDR1 MDHEN, CDR2 SYDVKM. Trimming stripped 3 bases from V and 8 bases from J, with 22 bases between. There are 16 residues in the CDR3.

DNA of the CDR3: TGTGCCAGCAGCCCGGCACTAGCGGGAGCCAAAAACATTCAGTACTTC. The encoded protein is CASSPALAGAKNIQYF. This rearrangement joins TRBV6-5 to TRBJ2-4, with TRBD2 matching 9 bases. The CDR3 consists of 16 residues. Germline V lookup: CDR1 MNHEY, CDR2 SVGAGI. Trimming took 6 bases from V and 0 from J; bases not matched to a gene: 6.

This clonotype was recorded a few times. V gene TRBV29-1 combines with J gene TRBJ2-3, with 14 bases identical to TRBD2. This CDR3 is built from 16 residues. Germline V gene lookup returns CDR1 SQVTM and CDR2 ANQGSEA. Trimming at V came to 7 bases and at J to 8 bases, leaving 14 bases not matched to a gene. CDR3 coding DNA: TGCAGCGCGAACCCGGGACTAGCGGGAGTCGTTGGTACGCAGTATTTT. Its translation is CSANPGLAGVVGTQYF.

This clonotype was recorded once. This chain joins TRBV5-5 and TRBJ2-4, with D possibly TRBD2 on 5 matching bases. The assigned J gene may be wrong: the sequence end matches TRBJ2-7 better. The CDR3 is 16 amino acids. Looked up from germline, CDR1 is SGHKS and CDR2 is YYEKEE (reference sequence). Here the CDR3 reads CASSSSVRVDAYEQYF. For the CDR3, the DNA is TGTGCCAGCAGCTCGTCGGTGAGGGTGGATGCTTACGAGCAGTACTTC.

This chain links TRBV29-1 with TRBJ2-7, with 8 positions matching TRBD1. This CDR3 spans 14 amino acids. Per the germline V gene, CDR1 is SQVTM and CDR2 is ANQGSEA. The junction had 12 bases not matched to a gene; V was cut back by 6 bases and J by 5 bases. The CDR3 protein is CSVSDRGLSHEQYF. CDR3 bases: TGCAGCGTCTCCGACAGGGGTCTCAGCCACGAGCAGTACTTC.

This sequence joins TRBV20-1 and TRBJ2-3; 10 bases are shared with TRBD2. The CDR3 contains 16 residues. Germline V lookup: CDR1 DFQATT, CDR2 SNEGSKA (reference sequence). J was trimmed by 2 bases and V by 0 bases; bases with no gene match: 5. CDR3 region: CSARDVAGGLTDTQYF. CDR3 DNA: TGCAGTGCTAGAGATGTAGCGGGAGGCCTCACAGATACGCAGTATTTT.

This clonotype was observed a handful of times. Written as DNA, the CDR3 is TGTGCCAGCAGTTTTACGGGGCTAACAGATACGCAGTATTTT. Its translation is CASSFTGLTDTQYF. V is TRBV12-3 or TRBV12-4 and J is TRBJ2-3; D may be TRBD1 or TRBD2 (5 bases each). V was clipped by 3 bases and J by 3 bases, with 10 bases between them. The CDR3 consists of 14 residues.

The chain links TRBV7-3 to TRBJ2-3; 12 nucleotides agree with TRBD2. The germline gives CDR1 SGHTA, CDR2 FQGTGA. The CDR3 runs 16 residues. V trimming: 5 bases; J trimming: 5 bases; junction bases outside the gene matches: 8. The CDR3 reads CASSGTRTSGIDTQYF. The CDR3 DNA reads TGTGCCAGCAGCGGAACCCGGACTAGCGGGATAGATACGCAGTATTTT. The entire variable domain, with the rest obtained from reference TRBV7-3 and TRBJ2-3, is as follows: GAGVSQTPSNKVTEKGKYVELRCDPISGHTALYWYRQSLGQGPEFLIYFQGTGAADDSGLPNDRFFAVRPEGSVSTLKIQRTERGDSAVYLCASSGTRTSGIDTQYFGPGTRLTVL.

This clonotype has a single count. This chain joins TRBV12-3 or TRBV12-4 and TRBJ2-1; 12 bases align to TRBD2. Trimming at V came to 1 base and at J to 1 base, leaving 8 bases not matched to a gene. There are 19 residues in the CDR3. CDR3 residues: CASSLGRASGRGSYNEQFF. DNA of the CDR3: TGTGCCAGCAGTTTAGGCCGGGCTAGCGGGAGGGGATCCTACAATGAGCAGTTCTTC.

A few counts support this clonotype. J is TRBJ1-2 and V is TRBV10-3; 8 bases align to TRBD1. Trimming took 8 bases from V and 4 from J; bases not matched to a gene: 6. Germline CDR1 ENHRY, CDR2 SYGVKD. There are 13 residues in the CDR3. CDR3: CAIGFRGLYGYTF. The DNA of the CDR3 is TGTGCCATCGGATTCAGGGGGCTCTATGGCTACACCTTC.

The V gene is TRBV7-9, the J gene TRBJ1-2; weak D call: TRBD1 (5 bases). Germline CDR1 and CDR2: SEHNR and FQNEAQ (reference sequence). Trimming shortened V by 4 bases and J by 7 bases, and 16 bases separated the two germline ends. CDR3 length: 14 residues. CDR3 coding DNA: TGTGCCAGCAGCTCCCTCCCAGGGCCTGGTGGCTACACCTTC. It translates to CASSSLPGPGGYTF.

This chain links TRBV7-2 with TRBJ2-1; 8 bases are a match to TRBD1. From germline, CDR1 is SGHTA and CDR2 FQGNSA. J lost 15 bases, V lost 4 bases, and 8 bases had no gene match. There are 12 residues in the CDR3. In nucleotides, the CDR3 is TGTGCCAGCAGCTCCCAGGGACAGGCGACGTTCTTC. Translating it yields CASSSQGQATFF. The full variable domain, with the rest looked up from reference TRBV7-2 and TRBJ2-1, is GAGVSQSPSNKVTEKGKDVELRCDPISGHTALYWYRQSLGQGLEFLIYFQGNSAPDKSGLPSDRFSAERTGGSVSTLTIQRTQQEDSAVYLCASSSQGQATFFGPGTRLTVL.

The chain links TRBV5-1 to TRBJ2-6; D may be TRBD1 (6 bases). CDR1 SGHRS and CDR2 YFSETQ come from the germline V gene. V was trimmed by 4 bases and J by 0 bases, leaving 14 bases between them. The CDR3 extends over 17 amino acids. In nucleotides, the CDR3 is TGCGCCAGCAGCCGCAGTGGGGGCAACTCTGGGGCCAACGTCCTGACTTTC. This translates into CASSRSGGNSGANVLTF.

The chain links TRBV20-1 to TRBJ2-2; TRBD2 aligns across 11 bases. CDR1 and CDR2 from the germline V gene are DFQATT and SNEGSKA (reference sequence). V lost 6 bases and J lost 5; bases outside the gene matches: 5. This CDR3 is built from 14 residues. The CDR3: CSAASGRRTGELFF. The CDR3 nucleotides are TGCAGTGCCGCTAGCGGGAGGAGGACCGGGGAGCTGTTTTTT.

The chain combines TRBV7-2 with TRBJ2-4; 10 bases match TRBD2. Germline CDR1 is SGHTA and CDR2 is FQGNSA. Trimming cost V 1 base and J 2 bases; bases outside gene matches: 8. CDR3 size: 18 residues. CDR3 residues: CASSLVASGSRTKNIQYF. CDR3 nucleotide sequence: TGTGCCAGCAGCTTAGTCGCTAGCGGGAGCCGAACCAAAAACATTCAGTACTTC.

The rearrangement links TRBV7-9 to TRBJ1-5, with a weak D call TRBD1 (6 bases). The CDR3 is 16 residues long. Germline loops: CDR1 SEHNR, CDR2 FQNEAQ (reference sequence). The V and J ends lost 2 bases and 2 bases respectively, with 13 bases between them. This CDR3 is CASSLTGGNGNQPQHF. In nucleotides, the CDR3 is TGTGCCAGCAGCTTAACTGGGGGCAATGGCAATCAGCCCCAGCATTTT.